One and the same sample provided the 6 T cell receptor beta chains below, sequenced in a study of tissue T cells after allogeneic stem cell transplantation. Documented time point: mouse harvest day 7 after allogeneic transplant. Tail vein injection delivered 10^7 T-cell-depleted bone marrow cells and 10^6 splenic CD5+ T cells. Here immunoSEQ multiplex PCR was the method, and the copy in TCRdb shows in-frame clones only, minus some. The table has some 6,600 clones, around half seen once; the top ten hold 7.5% to 9.5%. Sequenced: lymph node tissue. The source is a female BALB/c mouse given C57BL/6 T cells with graft-versus-host disease after an allogeneic hematopoietic cell transplant.

Points on this clone: Gene and germline names: mouse. The read ends 1 residue early relative to the CDR3; the germline J gene fills the gap. V usage is TRBV26 and J usage is TRBJ1-3; TRBD1 aligns across 7 bases. Losses at the gene ends were 6 bases for V and 4 bases for J; bases not matched to a gene: 6. The CDR3 extends over 14 amino acids. The germline gives CDR1 KGHPV, CDR2 FQNQEV (reference sequence). CDR3: CASSFDRAGNTLYF. CDR3 DNA (partial): TGTGCCAGCAGCTTCGACAGGGCCGGAAATACGCTCTAT.

A single count supports this clone. Gene names and germline match the mouse. The CDR3 goes on 1 residue after the read ends, and that part is filled in from the germline J gene. V usage is TRBV2 and J usage is TRBJ1-5, with TRBD1 matching 9 bases. The CDR3 covers 15 residues. Trimming removed 3 bases from V and 2 bases from J; junction bases left unmatched: 2. CDR1 is LGHNA, CDR2 YSYQKL, per germline. CDR3 protein: CASSQTGGDNQAPLF. The DNA read from the CDR3 is TGTGCCAGCAGCCAGACAGGGGGGGACAACCAGGCTCCGCTT.

As for this clone: Genes here carry mouse names. The read falls 1 residue short of the CDR3 end, and the missing part is taken from the germline J gene. V and J are TRBV31 and TRBJ1-6; D remains ambiguous. TRBJ1-6 is assigned to the ORF class and has an uncertain function. This CDR3 contains 14 residues. V was trimmed by 4 bases and J by 0 bases, leaving 7 bases between them. Germline CDR1 is GKSSPN and CDR2 is SITVG. The part of the CDR3 DNA that was read is TGTGCCTGGAAGGCAGGTTCCTATAATTCGCCCCTCTAC. Translated, it gives CAWKAGSYNSPLY. From start to end, the CDR3 is CAWKAGSYNSPLYF.

For this clone: All gene names here are mouse names. The read ends 1 residue before the CDR3 terminus; that terminus is restored from the germline J gene. The gene calls are TRBV5 and TRBJ2-5; TRBD2 agrees at 10 bases. Germline values: CDR1 LGHNA, CDR2 YNLKQL (reference sequence). This CDR3 has 17 amino acids. Unmatched junction bases numbered 6, after V lost 0 bases and J lost 3 bases. CDR3 DNA, as far as it was read: TGTGCCAGCAGCCAAGATCCTGGGGGGGCGGGGCAAGACACCCAGTAC. Its protein is CASSQDPGGAGQDTQY. From start to end, the CDR3 is CASSQDPGGAGQDTQYF.

In its sample, this clone was seen a few times. The germline and genes are mouse ones. The CDR3 end lies 1 residue beyond the end of the read and is filled in from the germline J gene. This chain links TRBV16 with TRBJ1-1; TRBD1 might be the D (5 bases). There are 14 residues in the CDR3. Trimming pared 2 bases from V and 2 bases from J, leaving 9 bases between. From germline, CDR1 is SGHSA and CDR2 FRNQAP. The CDR3 bases that were read are TGTGCAAGCAGCTTACAGGGTTACAACACAGAAGTCTTC. Translated: CASSLQGYNTEVF. The whole CDR3 is CASSLQGYNTEVFF.

This clone was observed a handful of times. The genes and germline here are from mouse. The read is 1 residue too short to cover the CDR3 end, so that end is filled in from the germline J gene. This chain links TRBV26 with TRBJ2-2, with TRBD1 identical over 9 bases. V dropped 4 bases and J dropped 3; count of bases not matched to a gene: 3. Germline CDR1 is KGHPV and CDR2 is FQNQEV (reference sequence). The CDR3 totals 15 residues. CDR3 amino acids: CASSRDRGDTGQLYF. The sequenced CDR3 bases are TGTGCCAGCAGTCGTGACAGGGGGGACACCGGGCAGCTCTAC.